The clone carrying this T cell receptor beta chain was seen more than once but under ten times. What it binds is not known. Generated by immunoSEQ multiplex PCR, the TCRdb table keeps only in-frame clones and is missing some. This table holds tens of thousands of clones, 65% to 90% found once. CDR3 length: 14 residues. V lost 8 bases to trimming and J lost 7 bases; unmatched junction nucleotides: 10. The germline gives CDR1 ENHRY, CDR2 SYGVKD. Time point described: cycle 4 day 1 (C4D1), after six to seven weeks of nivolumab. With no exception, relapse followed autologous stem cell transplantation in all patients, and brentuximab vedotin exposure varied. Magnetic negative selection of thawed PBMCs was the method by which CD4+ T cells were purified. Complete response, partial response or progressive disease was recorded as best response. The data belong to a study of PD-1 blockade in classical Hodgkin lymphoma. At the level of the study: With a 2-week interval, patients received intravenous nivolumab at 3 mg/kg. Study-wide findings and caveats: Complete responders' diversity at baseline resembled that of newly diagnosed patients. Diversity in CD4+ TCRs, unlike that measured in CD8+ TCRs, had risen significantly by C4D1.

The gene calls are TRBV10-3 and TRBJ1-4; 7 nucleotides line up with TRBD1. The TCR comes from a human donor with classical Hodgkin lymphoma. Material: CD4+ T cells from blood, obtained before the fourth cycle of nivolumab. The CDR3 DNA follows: TGTGCCATCGGGGGAGGACAGGAGACTGAAAAACTGTTTTTT. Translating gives CAIGGGQETEKLFF.